These 15 T cell receptor beta chains came from one sample sequenced in a study of shared clonotypes between healthy human individuals. Method: immunoSEQ multiplex PCR; TCRdb's copy keeps in-frame clones and lacks some. Of about 1.1 million clones listed, more than 75% are singletons. Sequenced input: memory CD4+ T cells from PBMCs. Subset described: CD45RA-negative fraction. These receptors were collected from a young man in good health. Some clones in this sample may be carry-over from other donors' samples.

This rearrangement joins TRBV2 to TRBJ2-1, with 12 bases matching TRBD2. Germline V gene data show CDR1 as SNHLY and CDR2 as FYNNEI. CDR3 length: 20 amino acids. V was clipped by 4 bases and J by 6 bases; unmatched bases: 19. Here the CDR3 DNA reads TGTGCCAGCAGTGCCCGACGGGGGCTAGCGGGAGGGCCTGGGCGCAATGAGCAGTTCTTC. Its translation: CASSARRGLAGGPGRNEQFF.

The CDR3 DNA reads as TGTGCCACCAGCAGAGGTGTTACGGGACCGATGGCAGATACGCAGTATTTT. This translates into CATSRGVTGPMADTQYF. The chain carries TRBV15 and TRBJ2-3; either TRBD1 or TRBD2 may fit D (5 bases each). The V end was cut by 1 base, the J end by 4 bases, with 18 bases between. CDR1 is LNHNV and CDR2 is YYDKDF in the germline V gene (reference sequence). The CDR3 length is 17 residues.

V and J are TRBV7-9 and TRBJ1-1, with 8 bases that match TRBD1. Unmatched junction bases numbered 7, after V lost 5 bases and J lost 5 bases. The CDR3 is 14 residues long. Germline values: CDR1 SEHNR, CDR2 FQNEAQ (reference sequence). CDR3: CASSPQGASTEAFF. Written as DNA, the CDR3 is TGTGCCAGCAGCCCGCAGGGGGCGAGTACTGAAGCTTTCTTT.

The chain links TRBV19 to TRBJ2-6; D remains ambiguous. The V and J ends lost 10 bases and 3 bases respectively, with 16 bases between them. CDR1 and CDR2 (germline): LNHDA, SQIVND (reference sequence). The CDR3 totals 15 residues. In DNA form, the CDR3 reads TGTGCCACCACTCTGGGTGGGGTTGGGGCCAACGTCCTGACTTTC. It codes for CATTLGGVGANVLTF.

The genes are TRBV15 and TRBJ1-4; 9 bases agree with TRBD1. V was clipped by 3 bases and J by 8 bases; unmatched bases: 7. The CDR3 covers 15 residues. CDR1 and CDR2 (germline): LNHNV, YYDKDF (reference sequence). The CDR3 loop is CATSSPQGAWEKLFF. As DNA, the CDR3 is TGTGCCACCAGCAGTCCACAGGGGGCGTGGGAAAAACTGTTTTTT.

This clone was seen once. The chain employs TRBV30 and TRBJ1-2; no reliable D call. The V end lost 0 bases, the J end lost 4 bases, and 9 bases lay between the germline ends. Germline values: CDR1 GTSNPN, CDR2 SVGIG (reference sequence). CDR3 length equals 13 residues. The CDR3 region has the DNA TGTGCCTGGAGTGTACTGGGTCCCTATGGCTACACCTTC. It encodes CAWSVLGPYGYTF. Using reference TRBV30 and TRBJ1-2 for the parts outside the CDR3, the full variable domain is SQTIHQWPATLVQPVGSPLSLECTVEGTSNPNLYWYRQAAGRGLQLLFYSVGIGQISSEVPQNLSASRPQDRQFILSSKKLLLSDSGFYLCAWSVLGPYGYTFGSGTRLTVV.

CDR3 in amino acids: CASSEYIGGLSYEQYF. The CDR3 nucleotides are TGTGCCAGCAGTGAATATATTGGGGGCCTCTCCTACGAGCAGTACTTC. J is TRBJ2-7 and V is TRBV25-1, with TRBD1 as a possible D gene (6 bases). The CDR3 sequence is 16 residues long. V lost 0 bases and J lost 0, with 12 bases in between. Germline V gene sequence: CDR1 MGHDK, CDR2 SYGVNS.

This clone was recorded only once. The chain recombines TRBV28 with TRBJ2-6; D is ambiguous. CDR1 is MDHEN and CDR2 is SYDVKM in the germline V gene. The ends were cut back, 5 bases at V and 0 bases at J, with 5 bases in the middle. The CDR3 is made up of 14 amino acids. Here the CDR3 DNA reads TGTGCCAGCAGTCCCTCCTCTGGGGCCAACGTCCTGACTTTC. It yields the protein CASSPSSGANVLTF.

This chain uses TRBV27 with TRBJ1-1; maybe TRBD1 (5 bases). CDR1 and CDR2 (germline): MNHEY, SMNVEV (reference sequence). This CDR3 is 14 amino acids long. With 6 bases removed from V and 5 bases from J, the gap between germline ends came to 16 bases. As DNA, the CDR3 is TGTGCCAGCAGCGCGGGGTGGGGCGGGACTGAAGCTTTCTTT. Amino acid sequence: CASSAGWGGTEAFF.

In this sample, this clone turned up once. The chain couples TRBV29-1 to TRBJ2-5; D perhaps matches TRBD2 (6 bases). The closer fit of TRBJ2-7 to the DNA end suggests the J call may be wrong. CDR3 size: 12 residues. The germline gives CDR1 SQVTM, CDR2 ANQGSEA. The DNA for the CDR3 is TGCAGCGTTGCTCGGGGGACCTACGAGCAGTACTTC. Translated: CSVARGTYEQYF.

Notes on this clone: This specimen includes other DNA sequences encoding the same CDR3. This chain joins TRBV18 and TRBJ2-5, with no clear D. The V gene's germline CDR1 is KGHSH and CDR2 LQKENI. The CDR3 spans 11 residues. V dropped 6 bases and J dropped 2 bases, with 4 bases sitting between them. The CDR3 nucleotides are TGTGCCAGCTCCGGTCAAGAGACCCAGTACTTC. It codes for CASSGQETQYF.

The rearrangement links TRBV4-3 to TRBJ2-1; TRBD2 matches 14 bases. CDR3 length: 17 residues. Germline lookup yields CDR1 LGHNA and CDR2 YSLEER. The trim removed 1 base at V and 7 bases at J, leaving 6 bases unmatched. CDR3: CASSQVGLAGGSNEQFF. The CDR3 bases are TGCGCCAGCAGCCAAGTAGGACTAGCGGGAGGAAGTAATGAGCAGTTCTTC.

The chain has TRBV6-1 and TRBJ1-3; D gene uncertain. V was pared by 0 bases and J by 0 bases, with 9 bases between. The CDR3 is made up of 16 amino acids. Per the germline V gene, CDR1 is MNHNS and CDR2 is SASEGT. The CDR3 nucleotides are TGTGCCAGCAGTGAAGCGGGAGTTTACTCTGGAAACACCATATATTTT. It codes for CASSEAGVYSGNTIYF.

V is TRBV5-1 and J is TRBJ1-1, with a possible D match to TRBD1 (6 bases). This CDR3 has 14 amino acids. Per germline, CDR1 SGHRS and CDR2 YFSETQ. V lost 0 bases, J lost 4 bases, and 10 bases lay in between. CDR3 coding DNA: TGCGCCAGCAGCTTGGATGGGGGCCCCACTGAAGCTTTCTTT. It specifies CASSLDGGPTEAFF.

Of note for this clone: This likely came from a read error, as a far larger clone is one base away. This sample includes further DNA sequences coding for the same CDR3. The V gene is TRBV30, the J gene TRBJ1-3; D is uncertain. The length of the CDR3 is 12 residues. The germline gives CDR1 GTSNPN, CDR2 SVGIG (reference sequence). Deletions cut 0 bases from V and 4 bases from J, with 4 bases between. The CDR3, as DNA: TGTGCCTGGAGTGTAGTGGGAAACACCATATATTTT. This gives the protein CAWSVVGNTIYF.